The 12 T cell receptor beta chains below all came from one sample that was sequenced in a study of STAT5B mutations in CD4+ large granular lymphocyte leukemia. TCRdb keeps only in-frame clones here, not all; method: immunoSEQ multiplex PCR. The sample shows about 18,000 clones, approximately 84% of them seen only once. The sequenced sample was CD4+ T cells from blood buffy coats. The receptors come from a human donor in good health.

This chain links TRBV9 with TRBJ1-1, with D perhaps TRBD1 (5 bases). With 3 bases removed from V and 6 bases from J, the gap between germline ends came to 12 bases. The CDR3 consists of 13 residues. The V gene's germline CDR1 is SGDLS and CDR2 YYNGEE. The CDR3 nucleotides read TGTGCCAGCAGCGAGTGGGGGAGGGCTGAAGCTTTCTTT. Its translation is CASSEWGRAEAFF.

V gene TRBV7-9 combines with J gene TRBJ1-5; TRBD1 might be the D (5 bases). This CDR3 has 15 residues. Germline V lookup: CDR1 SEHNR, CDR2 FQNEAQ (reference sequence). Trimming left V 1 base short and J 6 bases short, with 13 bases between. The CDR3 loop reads CASSLGGEAGQPQHF. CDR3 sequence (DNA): TGTGCCAGCAGCTTAGGAGGGGAGGCAGGTCAGCCCCAGCATTTT.

The CDR3 is CASSQGGKGAFF. The DNA of the CDR3 is TGTGCCAGCTCACAAGGGGGTAAGGGAGCTTTCTTT. The chain combines TRBV18 with TRBJ1-1; D possibly corresponds to TRBD1 (6 bases). Germline values: CDR1 KGHSH, CDR2 LQKENI. CDR3 length: 12 residues. Trimming removed 4 bases at V and 10 bases at J, with 13 bases between.

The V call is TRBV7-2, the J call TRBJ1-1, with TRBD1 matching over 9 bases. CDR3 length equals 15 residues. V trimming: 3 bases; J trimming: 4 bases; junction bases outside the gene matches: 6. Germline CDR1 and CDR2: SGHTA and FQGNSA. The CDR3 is CASSFTGGAGTEAFF. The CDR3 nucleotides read TGTGCCAGCAGCTTTACAGGGGGCGCGGGCACTGAAGCTTTCTTT. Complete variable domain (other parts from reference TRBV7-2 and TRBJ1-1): GAGVSQSPSNKVTEKGKDVELRCDPISGHTALYWYRQSLGQGLEFLIYFQGNSAPDKSGLPSDRFSAERTGGSVSTLTIQRTQQEDSAVYLCASSFTGGAGTEAFFGQGTRLTVV.

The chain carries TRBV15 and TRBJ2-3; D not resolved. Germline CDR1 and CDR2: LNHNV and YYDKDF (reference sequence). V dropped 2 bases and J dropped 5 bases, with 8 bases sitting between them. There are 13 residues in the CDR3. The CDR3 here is CATSRFLLDTQYF. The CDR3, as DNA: TGTGCCACCAGCAGATTTTTGTTAGATACGCAGTATTTT.

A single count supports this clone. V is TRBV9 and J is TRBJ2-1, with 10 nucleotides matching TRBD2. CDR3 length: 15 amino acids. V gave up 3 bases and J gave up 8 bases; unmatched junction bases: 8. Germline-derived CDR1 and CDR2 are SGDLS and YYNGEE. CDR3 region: CASSALAGDLDEQFF. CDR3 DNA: TGTGCCAGCAGCGCCCTAGCGGGAGATCTGGATGAGCAGTTCTTC.

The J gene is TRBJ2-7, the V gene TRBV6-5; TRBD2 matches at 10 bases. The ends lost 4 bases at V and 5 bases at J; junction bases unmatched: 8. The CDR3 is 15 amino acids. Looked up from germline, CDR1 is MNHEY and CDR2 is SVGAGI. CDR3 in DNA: TGTGCCAGCAGTTTCGTCCTAGCGGGAGAGCACGAGCAGTACTTC. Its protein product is CASSFVLAGEHEQYF.

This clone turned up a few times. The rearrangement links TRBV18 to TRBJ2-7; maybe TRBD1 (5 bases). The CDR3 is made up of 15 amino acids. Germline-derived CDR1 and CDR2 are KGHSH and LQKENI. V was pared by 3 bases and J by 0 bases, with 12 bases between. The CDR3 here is CASSPTGESSYEQYF. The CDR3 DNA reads TGTGCCAGCTCACCTACAGGTGAAAGCTCCTACGAGCAGTACTTC.

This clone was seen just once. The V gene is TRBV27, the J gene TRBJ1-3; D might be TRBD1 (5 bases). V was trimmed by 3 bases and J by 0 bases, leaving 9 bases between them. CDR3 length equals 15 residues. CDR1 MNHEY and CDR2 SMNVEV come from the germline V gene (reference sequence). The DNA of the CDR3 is TGTGCCAGCAGTTTGGCGGGGCTCTCTGGAAACACCATATATTTT. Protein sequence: CASSLAGLSGNTIYF.

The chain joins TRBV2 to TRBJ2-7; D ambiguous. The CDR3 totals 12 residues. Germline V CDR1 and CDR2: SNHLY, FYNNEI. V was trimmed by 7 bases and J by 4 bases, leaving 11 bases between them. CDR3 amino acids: CASMRPIYEQYF. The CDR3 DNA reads TGTGCCAGCATGCGACCGATATACGAGCAGTACTTC.

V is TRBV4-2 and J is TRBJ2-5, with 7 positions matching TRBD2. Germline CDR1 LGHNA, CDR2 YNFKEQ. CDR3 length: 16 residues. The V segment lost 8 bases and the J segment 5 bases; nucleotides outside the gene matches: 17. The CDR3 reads CASGPLGLAVGETQYF. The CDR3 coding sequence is TGTGCCAGCGGACCCTTAGGGCTAGCGGTAGGGGAGACCCAGTACTTC.

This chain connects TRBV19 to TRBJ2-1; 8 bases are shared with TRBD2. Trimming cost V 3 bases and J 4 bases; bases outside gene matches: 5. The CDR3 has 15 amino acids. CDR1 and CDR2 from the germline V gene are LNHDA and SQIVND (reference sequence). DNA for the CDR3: TGTGCCAGTAGTATTGGGCCGGGAGGGTACAATGAGCAGTTCTTC. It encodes CASSIGPGGYNEQFF.